This T cell receptor beta chain derives from a study of beta chain features in type 1 diabetes listed by TCRdb under 2018. The study in broad terms: Patients and healthy donors did not differ in mean age, gender distribution, total cell number or subset yield. Regulatory and stem cell-like memory subsets were isolated from only 8 patients and about eight healthy donors, whereas naive and central memory subsets came from all 30 or so donors. A total of 107,917,701 sorted cells were examined across all samples, and the number of cells per subset was strongly correlated with RNA yield. The study compared the TCRB repertoires of sorted circulating CD4+ T cell subsets in recently diagnosed type 1 diabetes patients with those in matched healthy donors.

General findings and caveats noted by the study authors: Patients with type 1 diabetes made fewer insertions and deleted more nucleotides at VDJ recombination sites, implying thymic rearrangement abnormalities. Because small numbers of individuals were included in the HLA sub-analyses, any influence of HLA type on TCRB rearrangement was left unresolved. Because cDNA rather than genomic DNA was sequenced, highly expressing activated cells could have been over-represented, although no difference in activation and CD3 levels was found between groups. A moderate but significant shortening of TCRB CDR3 length was observed in type 1 diabetes patients in all four CD4+ subsets. Shorter templates might have been favored by PCR, but patient and control samples were amplified and corrected together, so both groups would have been affected equally by any skew. Naive, central memory and regulatory TCRB repertoires appeared more similar among patients than among healthy donors.

Each donor gave one peripheral blood draw, averaging roughly 100 mL, which was collected into heparinised tubes. Naive, central memory, regulatory and stem cell-like memory CD4+ T cells were sorted on a BD FACSAria II using a panel including CD45RO, CCR7, CD25, CD127, CD95 and CD27. Every sorted population had a purity above 95%. PBMCs were isolated immediately by Lymphoprep density gradient centrifugation and stained directly without culture. Samples were stained and sorted in pairs, with one healthy donor and one patient per experiment, so that batch effects were minimized. All of the isolated RNA was reverse transcribed with the High Capacity cDNA Reverse Transcription Kit, so expressed TCRB transcripts were sequenced. Deep immunoSEQ sequencing was performed on naive, central memory and regulatory T cell samples, with an average of roughly 3.3 million total reads per sample. Sorted cells were lysed in RLT buffer, and RNA was extracted using DNase-treated RNeasy Micro or Mini kits according to cell number. To prevent cross-contamination, every cell subset was processed on its own, while patient and healthy donor samples were processed together. The immunoSEQ multiplex PCR was used to amplify TCRB sequences from cDNA, yielding 87-bp fragments that span the CDR3 region. Sequencing of the amplicons was performed on the Illumina HiSeq platform. For the original study's pipeline: Synthetic template baselines were used to correct PCR bias computationally, reads within Hamming distance 2 were collapsed, and singletons that could not be merged were discarded. Reads were aligned to IMGT to assign V, D and J genes, CDR3 length, and insertions or deletions at six rearrangement sites. Clonotype counts were normalized to sorted cell number within each subset before computing true diversity and Gini coefficients with the tcR R package. Repertoire sharing was quantified using the overlap coefficient calculated on TCRB nucleotide sequences. The source is immuneACCESS, and TCRdb retained only in-frame sequences with V and J called. Part of the clones is not carried over; for the studies checked, unresolved V genes explain less than half of this, and the remainder is unexplained. That table supplies the V and J calls and clone size; D and trimming were determined from the DNA. This sample lists 120,000 or so clones; 15% to 20% were detected once. Clones ranked in the top ten supply 2% to 3% of the sample.

This clone was counted at least ten times. Its antigen remains unidentified. The record has no base qualities; no much larger clone is one base away. V and J lose 6 bases and 1 base, and a span of 15 bases separates them. CDR1 and CDR2 are read off the germline V gene as SQVTM and ANQGSEA. The CDR3, from cysteine to phenylalanine, totals 14 residues. This entry keeps only the CDR3 DNA: 42 bases, framed from base 1. The V gene is TRBV29-1 and the J gene is TRBJ1-1, with a tentative D gene TRBD1 over 5 matching bases. The sequenced sample consisted of central memory CD4+ T cells from blood. The receptor was derived from a man aged 18 to 29 with type 1 diabetes. DNA sequence: TGCAGCGTGGATACCGGGACGGGGAACACTGAAGCTTTCTTT. Its translation is CSVDTGTGNTEAFF.